This entry is about one TCR beta chain. This sample stems from a study of blood T cell repertoires in COVID-19. Trimming removed 2 bases from V and 4 bases from J, with 6 bases in between. The CDR3 spans 13 residues. Germline V lookup: CDR1 SEHNR, CDR2 FQNEAQ (reference sequence). Profiled with immunoSEQ multiplex PCR; TCRdb holds only in-frame clones, not every one. The data contain some 300,000 clones, about nine tenths of them seen just once; the ten biggest clones take up 6% to 8%. The TCR sequence derives from a woman in her fifties or sixties with COVID-19, enrolled during active disease. The sample was peripheral blood. This chain joins TRBV7-9 and TRBJ2-1; D may be TRBD2 (5 bases). The CDR3 nucleotides are TGTGCCAGCAGCTTACGGGATTACAATGAGCAGTTCTTC. Residues: CASSLRDYNEQFF. Full variable domain (missing parts from reference TRBV7-9 and TRBJ2-1): DTGVSQNPRHKITKRGQNVTFRCDPISEHNRLYWYRQTLGQGPEFLTYFQNEAQLEKSRLLSDRFSAERPKGSFSTLEIQRTEQGDSAMYLCASSLRDYNEQFFGPGTRLTVL.